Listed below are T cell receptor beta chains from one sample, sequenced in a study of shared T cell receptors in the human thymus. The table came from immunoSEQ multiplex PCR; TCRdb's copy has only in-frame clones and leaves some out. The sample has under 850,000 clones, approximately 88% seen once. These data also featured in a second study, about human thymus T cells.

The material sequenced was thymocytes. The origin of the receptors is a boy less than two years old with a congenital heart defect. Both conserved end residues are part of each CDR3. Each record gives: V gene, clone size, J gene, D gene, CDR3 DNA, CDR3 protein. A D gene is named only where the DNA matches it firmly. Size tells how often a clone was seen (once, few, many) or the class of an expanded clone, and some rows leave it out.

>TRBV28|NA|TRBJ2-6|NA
TGTGCCAGCAGCCCCGCAGGGAGGGGGGCCAACGTCCTGACTTTC
CASSPAGRGANVLTF
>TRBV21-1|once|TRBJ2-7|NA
TGTGCCAGCATCCATCCGGGACCCCCAGTGATGTGGTGGCGGGACGTCAACGAGCAGTACTTC
CASIHPGPPVMWWRDVNEQYF
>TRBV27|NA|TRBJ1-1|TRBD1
TGTGCCAGCAGCCCCCCCCGCCGGGACAGGAACACTGAAGCTTTCTTT
CASSPPRRDRNTEAFF
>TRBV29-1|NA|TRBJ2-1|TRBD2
TGCAGCGTTGATCCCCTTATAAAAGCGGGAGGGCCCCATGAGCAGTTCTTC
CSVDPLIKAGGPHEQFF
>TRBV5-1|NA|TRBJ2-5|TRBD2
TGCGCCAGCAGCGTTAGTCCAGCGGGAGGGCAAGAGACCCAGTACTTC
CASSVSPAGGQETQYF
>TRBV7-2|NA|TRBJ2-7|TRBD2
TGTGCCAGCAGCTTTATTAGCGGGAGGGCCATCGAGCAGTACTTC
CASSFISGRAIEQYF
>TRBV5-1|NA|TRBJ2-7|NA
TGCGCCAGCAGCTGGGGGGGCGAGGCCTACGAGCAGTACTTC
CASSWGGEAYEQYF
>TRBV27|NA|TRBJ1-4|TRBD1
TGTGCCAGCAGTACGCAACAGGGGGCGGCTGAAAAACTGTTTTTT
CASSTQQGAAEKLFF
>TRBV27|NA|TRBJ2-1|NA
TGTGCCAGCAGTGCCCCCCGGACACCCAACAATGAGCAGTTCTTC
CASSAPRTPNNEQFF
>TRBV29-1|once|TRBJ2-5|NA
TGCAGCGTCGCCTACCTTGGACAGCTACAAGAGACCCAGTACTTC
CSVAYLGQLQETQYF
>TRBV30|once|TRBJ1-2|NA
TGTGCCTGGAGACGTCAGCGAGGCTATGGCTACACCTTC
CAWRRQRGYGYTF
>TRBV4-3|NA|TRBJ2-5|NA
TGCGCCAGCAGCCCGGGGGGGCCGACAGGGCCCGCCCAAGAGACCCAGTACTTC
CASSPGGPTGPAQETQYF
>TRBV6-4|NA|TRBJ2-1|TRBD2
TGTGCCAGCAGCCTAGAGACTAGCGGGAACCCCCATGGCTCCTACAATGAGCAGTTCTTC
CASSLETSGNPHGSYNEQFF
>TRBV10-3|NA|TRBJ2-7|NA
TGTGCCATCGGAGACAGGAAAAGTACCGCGGCGCAGTACTTC
CAIGDRKSTAAQYF
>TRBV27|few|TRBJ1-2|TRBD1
TGTGCCAGCAGTCCGAGTGACAGGGATTATGGCTACACCTTC
CASSPSDRDYGYTF
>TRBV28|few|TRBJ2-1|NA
TGTGCCAGCAGTCGCTACAGGGCCCCGGGCCTCTACAATGAGCAGTTCTTC
CASSRYRAPGLYNEQFF
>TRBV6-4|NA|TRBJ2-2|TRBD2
TGTGCCAGCAGTGACTTAGGAGCGGGAGGGGACACCGGGGAGCTGTTTTTT
CASSDLGAGGDTGELFF
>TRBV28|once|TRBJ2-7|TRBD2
TGTGCCAGCAGTTTAGTTATGCTAGCGGGAGGGCTCCGGGGGTTAAGAGAGCAGTACTTC
CASSLVMLAGGLRGLREQYF
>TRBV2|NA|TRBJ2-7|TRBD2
TGTGCCAGCAGCGGACTAGCGGGAGAGTGCGAGCAGTACTTC
CASSGLAGECEQYF
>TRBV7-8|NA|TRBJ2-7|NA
TGTGCCAGCAGCCCCCTCCGGGGGAGCAACGAGCAGTACTTC
CASSPLRGSNEQYF
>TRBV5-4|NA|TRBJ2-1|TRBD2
TGTGCCAGCAGCTTCTATAGCGGGAGGGCCTACAATGAGCAGTTCTTC
CASSFYSGRAYNEQFF
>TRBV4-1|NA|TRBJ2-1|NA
TGCGCCAGCAGCGACAGCGGGTACAATGAGCAGTTCTTC
CASSDSGYNEQFF
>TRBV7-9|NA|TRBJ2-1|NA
TGTGCCAGCAGCTGCCAGGGGCCCCGCGGCCATGAGCAGTTCTTC
CASSCQGPRGHEQFF
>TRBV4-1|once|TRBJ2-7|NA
TGCGCCAGCAGCCAAGCGACGGGATCCTACGAGCAGTACTTC
CASSQATGSYEQYF
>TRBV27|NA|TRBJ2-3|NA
TGTGCCACCAGCGTAGATACGCAGTATTTT
CATSVDTQYF
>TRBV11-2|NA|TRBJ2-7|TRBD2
TGTGCCAGCAGCTTACCGACGGGACTAGCGGGAGACCACGAGCAGTACTTC
CASSLPTGLAGDHEQYF
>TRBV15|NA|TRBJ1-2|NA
TGTGCCACCAGCAATACAGGGTTGGACTATGGCTACACCTTC
CATSNTGLDYGYTF
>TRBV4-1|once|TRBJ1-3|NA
TGCGCCAGCAGCGCTGACAGGCCATACTCTGGAAACACCATATATTTT
CASSADRPYSGNTIYF
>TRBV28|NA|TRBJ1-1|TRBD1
TGTGCCAGCAGTTTCTCGGACAGGGCGAACACTGAAGCTTTCTTT
CASSFSDRANTEAFF
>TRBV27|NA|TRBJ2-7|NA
TGTGCCAGCGTGAGGATTTTCCCCTACGAGCAGTACTTC
CASVRIFPYEQYF
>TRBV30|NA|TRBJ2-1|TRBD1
TGTGCCTGGAGTGACGGGACAGGGGGGTACAATGAGCAGTTCTTC
CAWSDGTGGYNEQFF
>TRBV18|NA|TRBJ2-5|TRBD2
TGTGCCAGCTCACCCCTAGCGGAGCCGCTAGGGACCCAGTACTTC
CASSPLAEPLGTQYF
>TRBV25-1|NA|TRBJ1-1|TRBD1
TGTGCCAGCAGTGAAGGGGGGACAGGGGGCTTCGTTAACACTGAAGCTTTCTTT
CASSEGGTGGFVNTEAFF
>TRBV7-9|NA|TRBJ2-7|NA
TGTGCCAGCACCAAGAAATCCGGCGAGCAGTACTTC
CASTKKSGEQYF
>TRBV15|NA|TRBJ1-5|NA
TGTGCCACCAGCAGAGATTACAGGGAGAGTCAGCCCCAGCATTTT
CATSRDYRESQPQHF